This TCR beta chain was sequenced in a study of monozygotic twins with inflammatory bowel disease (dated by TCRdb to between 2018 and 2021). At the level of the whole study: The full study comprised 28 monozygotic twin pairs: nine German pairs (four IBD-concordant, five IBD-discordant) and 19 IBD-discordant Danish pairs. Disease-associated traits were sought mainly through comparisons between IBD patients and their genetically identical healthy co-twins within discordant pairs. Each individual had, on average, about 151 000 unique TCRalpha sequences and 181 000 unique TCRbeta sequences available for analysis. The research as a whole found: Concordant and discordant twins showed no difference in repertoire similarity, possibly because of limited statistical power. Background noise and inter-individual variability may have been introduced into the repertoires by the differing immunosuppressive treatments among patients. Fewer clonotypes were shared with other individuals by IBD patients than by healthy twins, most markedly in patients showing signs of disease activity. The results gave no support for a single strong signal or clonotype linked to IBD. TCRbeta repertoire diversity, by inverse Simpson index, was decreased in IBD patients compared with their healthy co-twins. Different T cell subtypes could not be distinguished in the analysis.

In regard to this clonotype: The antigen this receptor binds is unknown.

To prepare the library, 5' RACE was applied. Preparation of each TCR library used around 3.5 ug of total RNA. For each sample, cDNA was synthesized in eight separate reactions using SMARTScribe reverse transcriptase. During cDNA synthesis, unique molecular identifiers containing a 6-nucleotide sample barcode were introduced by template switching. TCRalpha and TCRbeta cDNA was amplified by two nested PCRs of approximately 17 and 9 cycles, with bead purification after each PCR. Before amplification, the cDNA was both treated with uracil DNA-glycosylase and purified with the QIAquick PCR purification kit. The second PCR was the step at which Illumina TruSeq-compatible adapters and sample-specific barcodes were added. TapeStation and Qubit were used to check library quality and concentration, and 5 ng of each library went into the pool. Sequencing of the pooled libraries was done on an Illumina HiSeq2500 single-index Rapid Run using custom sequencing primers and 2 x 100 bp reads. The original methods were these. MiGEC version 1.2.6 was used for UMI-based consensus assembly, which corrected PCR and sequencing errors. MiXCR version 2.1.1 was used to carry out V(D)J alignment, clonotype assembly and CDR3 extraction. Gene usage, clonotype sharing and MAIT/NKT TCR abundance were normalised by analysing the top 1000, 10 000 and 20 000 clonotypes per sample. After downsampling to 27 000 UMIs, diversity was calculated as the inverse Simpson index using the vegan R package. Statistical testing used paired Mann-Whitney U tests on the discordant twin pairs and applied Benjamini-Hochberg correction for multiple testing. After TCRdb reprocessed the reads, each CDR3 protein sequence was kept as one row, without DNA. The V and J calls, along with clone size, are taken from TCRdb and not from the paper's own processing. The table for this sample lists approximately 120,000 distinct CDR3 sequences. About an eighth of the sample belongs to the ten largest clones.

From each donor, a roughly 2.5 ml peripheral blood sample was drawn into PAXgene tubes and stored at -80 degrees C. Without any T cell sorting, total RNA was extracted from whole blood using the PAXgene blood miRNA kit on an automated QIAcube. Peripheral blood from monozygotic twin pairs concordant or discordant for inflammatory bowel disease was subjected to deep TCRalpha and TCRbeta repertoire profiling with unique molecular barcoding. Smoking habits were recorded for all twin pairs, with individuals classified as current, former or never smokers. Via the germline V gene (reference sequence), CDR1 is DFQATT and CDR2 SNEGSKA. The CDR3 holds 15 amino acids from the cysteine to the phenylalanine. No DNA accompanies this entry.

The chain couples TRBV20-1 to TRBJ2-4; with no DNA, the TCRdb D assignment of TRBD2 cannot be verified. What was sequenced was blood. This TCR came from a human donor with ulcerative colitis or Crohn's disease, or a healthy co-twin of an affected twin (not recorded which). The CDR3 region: CSATSPGTIKNMQYF.